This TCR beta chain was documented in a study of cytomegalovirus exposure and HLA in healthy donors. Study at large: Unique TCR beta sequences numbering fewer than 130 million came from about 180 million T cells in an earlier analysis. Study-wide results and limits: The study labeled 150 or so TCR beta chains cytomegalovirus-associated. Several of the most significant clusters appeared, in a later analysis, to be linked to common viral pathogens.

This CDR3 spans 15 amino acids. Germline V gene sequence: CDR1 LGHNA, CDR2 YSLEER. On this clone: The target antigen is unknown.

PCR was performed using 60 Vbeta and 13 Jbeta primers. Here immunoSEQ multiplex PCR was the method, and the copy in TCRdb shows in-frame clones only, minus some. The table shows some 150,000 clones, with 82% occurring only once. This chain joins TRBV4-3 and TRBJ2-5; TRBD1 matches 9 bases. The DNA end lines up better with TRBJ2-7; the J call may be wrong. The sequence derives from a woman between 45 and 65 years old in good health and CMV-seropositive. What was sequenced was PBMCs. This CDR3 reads CASSPDRGSSYEQYF. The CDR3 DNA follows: TGCGCCAGCAGCCCGGACAGGGGCAGCTCCTACGAGCAGTACTTC.